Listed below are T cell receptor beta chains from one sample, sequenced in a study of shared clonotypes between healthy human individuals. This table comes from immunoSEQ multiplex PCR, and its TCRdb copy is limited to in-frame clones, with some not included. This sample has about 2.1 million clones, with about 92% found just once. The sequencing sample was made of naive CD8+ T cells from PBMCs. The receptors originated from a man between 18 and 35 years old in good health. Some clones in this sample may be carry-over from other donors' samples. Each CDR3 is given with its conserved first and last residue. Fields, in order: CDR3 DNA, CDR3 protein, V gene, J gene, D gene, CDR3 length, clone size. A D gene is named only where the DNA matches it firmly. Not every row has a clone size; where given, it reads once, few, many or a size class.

DNA: TGTGCCACCATGTCAGGAAATTTCGACGAGCAGTACTTC
CDR3: CATMSGNFDEQYF
V: TRBV5-8
J: TRBJ2-7
D: -
length: 13
size: once

DNA: -
CDR3: CSVRFGVGYEQYF
V: TRBV29-1
J: TRBJ2-7
D: -
length: 13
size: -

DNA: TGTGCCAGCAGTGACTGGGAACCTTCCTATGGCTACACCTTC
CDR3: CASSDWEPSYGYTF
V: TRBV25-1
J: TRBJ1-2
D: -
length: 14
size: -

DNA: TGTGCCTGGAGTGTAAACGTTCCACCATACGAGCAGTACTTC
CDR3: CAWSVNVPPYEQYF
V: TRBV30
J: TRBJ2-7
D: -
length: 14
size: once

DNA: TGCGCCAGCAGCCCCCGGGCGTATAACTATGGCTACACCTTC
CDR3: CASSPRAYNYGYTF
V: TRBV4-3
J: TRBJ1-2
D: -
length: 14
size: -

DNA: TGTGCCAGCAGTAGAGGGGTAATTACCGGGGAGCTGTTTTTT
CDR3: CASSRGVITGELFF
V: TRBV27
J: TRBJ2-2
D: -
length: 14
size: -

DNA: TGCAGCGTACGGTCCGGGACAGGGTCCTACGAGCAGTACTTC
CDR3: CSVRSGTGSYEQYF
V: TRBV29-1
J: TRBJ2-7
D: TRBD1
length: 14
size: -

DNA: TGCAGCGCTCTCACTTTTCGGATTGAAGCTTTCTTT
CDR3: CSALTFRIEAFF
V: TRBV29-1
J: TRBJ1-1
D: -
length: 12
size: -

DNA: TGTGCCAGCAGCTTATTAGCAGATACGCAGTATTTT
CDR3: CASSLLADTQYF
V: TRBV7-8
J: TRBJ2-3
D: -
length: 12
size: -

DNA: TGTGCCAGCAGCTTAAGGGCGAGCAATCAGCCCCAGCATTTT
CDR3: CASSLRASNQPQHF
V: TRBV13
J: TRBJ1-5
D: -
length: 14
size: few

DNA: TGTGCCAGCACGTGGACCAACTCAGATACGCAGTATTTT
CDR3: CASTWTNSDTQYF
V: TRBV7-3
J: TRBJ2-3
D: -
length: 13
size: -

DNA: TGTGCCAGTAGTTCCATCCAGCGGGAATGGGCCACTGAAGCTTTCTTT
CDR3: CASSSIQREWATEAFF
V: TRBV19
J: TRBJ1-1
D: -
length: 16
size: few

DNA: TGTGCCAGCAGATCTGGGGTCACCGGGGAGCTGTTTTTT
CDR3: CASRSGVTGELFF
V: TRBV27
J: TRBJ2-2
D: -
length: 13
size: -

DNA: TGTGCCAGTACCTCAGGGACAGCATACGAGCAGTACTTC
CDR3: CASTSGTAYEQYF
V: TRBV19
J: TRBJ2-7
D: TRBD1
length: 13
size: -

DNA: TGTGCCAGTCTTTTAGGGCAGGGAGGATACGCTTTCTTT
CDR3: CASLLGQGGYAFF
V: TRBV19
J: TRBJ1-1
D: -
length: 13
size: -

DNA: TGTGCCAGCAGTCCGCCCCGGGGGACTCACTCCTACGAGCAGTACTTC
CDR3: CASSPPRGTHSYEQYF
V: TRBV27
J: TRBJ2-7
D: -
length: 16
size: -

DNA: TGTGCCAGCAGCACCACCGGGACGGCACACAATGAGCAGTTCTTC
CDR3: CASSTTGTAHNEQFF
V: TRBV7-3
J: TRBJ2-1
D: -
length: 15
size: -

DNA: TGTGCCAGCAGCTTAGGGGGCGGGACAATCTCCTACGAGCAGTACTTC
CDR3: CASSLGGGTISYEQYF
V: TRBV7-9
J: TRBJ2-7
D: -
length: 16
size: -

DNA: TGTGCCAGTAGCGAGGGGACAGGGTGGGATGAGCAGTTCTTC
CDR3: CASSEGTGWDEQFF
V: TRBV19
J: TRBJ2-1
D: TRBD1
length: 14
size: -

DNA: TGCGCCAGCGCCCTAGCGGGAAGGTACAATGAGCAGTTCTTC
CDR3: CASALAGRYNEQFF
V: TRBV4-3
J: TRBJ2-1
D: TRBD2
length: 14
size: -

DNA: TGTGCCAGCAGCCTCGGGATCACCTACGAGCAGTACTTC
CDR3: CASSLGITYEQYF
V: TRBV28
J: TRBJ2-7
D: -
length: 13
size: -

DNA: TGTGCCAGCAGGGGGGCCGAGCAGTTCTTC
CDR3: CASRGAEQFF
V: TRBV6-5
J: TRBJ2-1
D: -
length: 10
size: -

DNA: TGCAGCGTTGCGGGCGGGGATTCCTACGAGCAGTACTTC
CDR3: CSVAGGDSYEQYF
V: TRBV29-1
J: TRBJ2-7
D: -
length: 13
size: -

DNA: TGTGCCAGCAGCGTAGGAGCCGGGCCCTACGAGCAGTACTTC
CDR3: CASSVGAGPYEQYF
V: TRBV9
J: TRBJ2-7
D: -
length: 14
size: -

DNA: TGTGCCAGTAGTTACCTGACAGACCTGAACACTGAAGCTTTCTTT
CDR3: CASSYLTDLNTEAFF
V: TRBV19
J: TRBJ1-1
D: -
length: 15
size: -

DNA: TGTGCCAGCAGCATGACAGGGGGCTACACTGAAGCTTTCTTT
CDR3: CASSMTGGYTEAFF
V: TRBV11-1
J: TRBJ1-1
D: TRBD1
length: 14
size: -

DNA: TGTGCCAGCAGCGCCCGAGATGGCCGGAGTGGGACAGATACGCAGTATTTT
CDR3: CASSARDGRSGTDTQYF
V: TRBV9
J: TRBJ2-3
D: -
length: 17
size: -

DNA: TGTGCCAGCAGCTTAGCGGCAGGGTACAATGAGCAGTTCTTC
CDR3: CASSLAAGYNEQFF
V: TRBV11-2
J: TRBJ2-1
D: -
length: 14
size: -

DNA: TGCGCCAGCAGCTTGTATCGGGCCATGAACACTGAAGCTTTCTTT
CDR3: CASSLYRAMNTEAFF
V: TRBV5-1
J: TRBJ1-1
D: -
length: 15
size: -

DNA: TGCGCCAGCAGCCAAGATGGGACAGGGTCCCTCCTCAGCACAGATACGCAGTATTTT
CDR3: CASSQDGTGSLLSTDTQYF
V: TRBV4-3
J: TRBJ2-3
D: TRBD1
length: 19
size: -

DNA: TGTGCCAGCAGCCAATGGGGACAGGGGGTCTATGGCTACACCTTC
CDR3: CASSQWGQGVYGYTF
V: TRBV14
J: TRBJ1-2
D: TRBD1
length: 15
size: -

DNA: TGTGCCAGCAGCTTAGTGGCTAGCGGGAGATTTGGGACCCAGTACTTC
CDR3: CASSLVASGRFGTQYF
V: TRBV11-2
J: TRBJ2-5
D: TRBD2
length: 16
size: -

DNA: TGTGCCAGCAGCATACGACTATCCCCTCCCTACGAGCAGTACTTC
CDR3: CASSIRLSPPYEQYF
V: TRBV6-5
J: TRBJ2-7
D: -
length: 15
size: -

DNA: TGTGCCAGCGACTCTGGGGCCAACGTCCTGACTTTC
CDR3: CASDSGANVLTF
V: TRBV9
J: TRBJ2-6
D: -
length: 12
size: -

DNA: TGTGCCAGCAGCTTTGTAGGGGGCAACACTGAAGCTTTCTTT
CDR3: CASSFVGGNTEAFF
V: TRBV5-4
J: TRBJ1-1
D: TRBD1
length: 14
size: few

DNA: TGTGCCAGCAGCTCGGTTGGCGATACGCAGTATTTT
CDR3: CASSSVGDTQYF
V: TRBV28
J: TRBJ2-3
D: -
length: 12
size: -

DNA: TGTGCCAGCAGTTTTACGGGAACCTACGAGCAGTACTTC
CDR3: CASSFTGTYEQYF
V: TRBV28
J: TRBJ2-7
D: -
length: 13
size: -

DNA: TGTGCCAGCAGTTCCCCTAAGACAGGCACAGATACGCAGTATTTT
CDR3: CASSSPKTGTDTQYF
V: TRBV27
J: TRBJ2-3
D: -
length: 15
size: -

DNA: TGTGCCAGCAGTCCGGGGACACGTAATTCCCATGGCTACACCTTC
CDR3: CASSPGTRNSHGYTF
V: TRBV28
J: TRBJ1-2
D: -
length: 15
size: -

DNA: TGTGCCAGCAGTTTGGAAGCGCCCGGGATTAGTACAGATACGCAGTATTTT
CDR3: CASSLEAPGISTDTQYF
V: TRBV28
J: TRBJ2-3
D: -
length: 17
size: -

DNA: TGTGCCAGCAGCGTAGCCCACGGGGGCTACACCTTC
CDR3: CASSVAHGGYTF
V: TRBV9
J: TRBJ1-2
D: -
length: 12
size: -

DNA: TGTGCCAGCAGCCAAGTGGGGACTAGCCCCAGCAATGAGCAGTTCTTC
CDR3: CASSQVGTSPSNEQFF
V: TRBV4-2
J: TRBJ2-1
D: TRBD2
length: 16
size: -

DNA: TGTGCCAGCAGCGTAGTTGGACTAGCGGCCTACAATGAGCAGTTCTTC
CDR3: CASSVVGLAAYNEQFF
V: TRBV9
J: TRBJ2-1
D: TRBD2
length: 16
size: -

DNA: TGTGCCAGCAGTCCACCGAGGGGACAGATACTAGCCAAAAACATTCAGTACTTC
CDR3: CASSPPRGQILAKNIQYF
V: TRBV28
J: TRBJ2-4
D: TRBD1
length: 18
size: -

DNA: TGTGCCAGCAGTGAAACCAGTCGAGAGACCCAGTACTTC
CDR3: CASSETSRETQYF
V: TRBV2
J: TRBJ2-5
D: -
length: 13
size: -

DNA: TGTGCCAGCAGCCCCGGCTTGGGACTAGCTTCCCACGAGCAGTACTTC
CDR3: CASSPGLGLASHEQYF
V: TRBV11-2
J: TRBJ2-7
D: TRBD2
length: 16
size: -